The clone carrying this T cell receptor (beta chain) was detected only a few times. Germline CDR1 reads MDHEN; CDR2 reads SYDVKM. Trimming pared 6 bases from V and 13 bases from J, leaving 18 bases between. This CDR3 has 12 residues. This specimen belongs to a study of blood T cell repertoires in COVID-19. Study details: Specimens from acute and convalescent COVID-19 originated in the United States, Italy and Spain. PBMCs, B-cell-depleted T cells, or T cells provided the cDNA or gDNA that made up the material.

In the original workflow: Amplification of reference gene primers was used by the study to estimate nucleated cell counts. Libraries were prepared by immunoSEQ multiplex PCR; TCRdb keeps only in-frame clonotypes and omits some of them. V, J and clone size derive from that table, while D and trimming were established from the DNA sequence. This table holds some 400,000 clones, about four fifths found once. The rearrangement joins TRBV28 to TRBJ1-1, with a possible D match to TRBD1 (6 bases). The origin of this receptor is a human donor with acute or convalescent COVID-19. The donor label of this sample is uncertain. The sample consisted of peripheral blood. This CDR3 is CASSEVGTRGFF. CDR3 DNA sequence: TGTGCCAGCAGCGAGGTGGGGACAAGGGGTTTCTTT.